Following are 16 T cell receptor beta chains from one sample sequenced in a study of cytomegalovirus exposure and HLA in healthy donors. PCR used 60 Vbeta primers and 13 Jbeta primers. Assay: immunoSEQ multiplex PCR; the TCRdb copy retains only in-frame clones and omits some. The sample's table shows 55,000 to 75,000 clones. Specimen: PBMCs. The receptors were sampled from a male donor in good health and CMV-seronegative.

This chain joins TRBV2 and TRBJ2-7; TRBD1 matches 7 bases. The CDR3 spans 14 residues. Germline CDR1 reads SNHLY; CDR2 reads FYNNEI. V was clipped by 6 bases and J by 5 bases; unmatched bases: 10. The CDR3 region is CASRRTPTGDEQYF. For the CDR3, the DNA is TGTGCCAGCAGGAGAACCCCAACAGGGGACGAGCAGTACTTC.

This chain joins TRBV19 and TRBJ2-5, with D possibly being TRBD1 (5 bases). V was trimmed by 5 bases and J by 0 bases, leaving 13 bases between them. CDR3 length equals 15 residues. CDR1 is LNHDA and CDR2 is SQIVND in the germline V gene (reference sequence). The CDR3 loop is CASSPIDRNQETQYF. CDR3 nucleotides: TGTGCCAGTAGTCCGATCGACAGAAACCAAGAGACCCAGTACTTC. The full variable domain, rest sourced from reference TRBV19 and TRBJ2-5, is DGGITQSPKYLFRKEGQNVTLSCEQNLNHDAMYWYRQDPGQGLRLIYYSQIVNDFQKGDIAEGYSVSREKKESFPLTVTSAQKNPTAFYLCASSPIDRNQETQYFGPGTRLLVL.

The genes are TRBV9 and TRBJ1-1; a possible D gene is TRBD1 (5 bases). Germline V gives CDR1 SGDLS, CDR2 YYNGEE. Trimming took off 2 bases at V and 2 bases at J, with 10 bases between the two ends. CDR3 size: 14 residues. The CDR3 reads CASSVTGQNTEAFF. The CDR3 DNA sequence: TGTGCCAGCAGCGTTACAGGACAAAACACTGAAGCTTTCTTT. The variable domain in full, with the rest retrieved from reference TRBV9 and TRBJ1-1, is DSGVTQTPKHLITATGQRVTLRCSPRSGDLSVYWYQQSLDQGLQFLIQYYNGEERAKGNILERFSAQQFPDLHSELNLSSLELGDSALYFCASSVTGQNTEAFFGQGTRLTVV.

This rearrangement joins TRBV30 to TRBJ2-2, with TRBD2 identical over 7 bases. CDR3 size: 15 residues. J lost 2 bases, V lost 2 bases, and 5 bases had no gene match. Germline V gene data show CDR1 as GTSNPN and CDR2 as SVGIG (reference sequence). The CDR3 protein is CAWSRGGENTGELFF. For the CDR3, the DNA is TGTGCCTGGAGTCGCGGGGGAGAAAACACCGGGGAGCTGTTTTTT.

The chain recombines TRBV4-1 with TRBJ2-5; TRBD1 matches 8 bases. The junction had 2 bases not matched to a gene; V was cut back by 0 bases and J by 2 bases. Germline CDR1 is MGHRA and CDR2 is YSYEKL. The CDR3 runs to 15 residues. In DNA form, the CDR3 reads TGCGCCAGCAGCCAAGAAGGGACAGGTCAAGAGACCCAGTACTTC. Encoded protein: CASSQEGTGQETQYF.

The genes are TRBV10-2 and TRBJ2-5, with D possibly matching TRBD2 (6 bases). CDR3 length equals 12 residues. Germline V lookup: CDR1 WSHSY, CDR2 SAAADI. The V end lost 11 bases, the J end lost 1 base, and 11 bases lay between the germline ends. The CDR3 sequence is CASGLSQETQYF. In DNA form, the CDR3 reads TGCGCCTCGGGACTGTCCCAAGAGACCCAGTACTTC.

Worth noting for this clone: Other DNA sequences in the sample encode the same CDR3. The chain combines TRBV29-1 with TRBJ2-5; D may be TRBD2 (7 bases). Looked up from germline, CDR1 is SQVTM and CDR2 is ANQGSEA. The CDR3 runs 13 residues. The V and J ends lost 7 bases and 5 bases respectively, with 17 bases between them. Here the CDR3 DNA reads TGCAGCGCCCTAGGGGGAGGGGCTGAGACCCAGTACTTC. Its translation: CSALGGGAETQYF.

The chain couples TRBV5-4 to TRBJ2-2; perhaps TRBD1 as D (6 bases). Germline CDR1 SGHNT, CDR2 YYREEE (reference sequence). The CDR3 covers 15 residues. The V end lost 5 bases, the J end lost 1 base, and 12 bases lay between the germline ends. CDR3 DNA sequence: TGTGCCAGCAGAACGGACAGACGGAACACCGGGGAGCTGTTTTTT. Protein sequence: CASRTDRRNTGELFF.

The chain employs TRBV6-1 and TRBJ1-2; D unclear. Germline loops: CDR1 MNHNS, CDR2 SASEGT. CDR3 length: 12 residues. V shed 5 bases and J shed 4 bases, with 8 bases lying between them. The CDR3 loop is CASSPGAYGYTF. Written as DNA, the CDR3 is TGTGCCAGCAGTCCCGGAGCCTATGGCTACACCTTC.

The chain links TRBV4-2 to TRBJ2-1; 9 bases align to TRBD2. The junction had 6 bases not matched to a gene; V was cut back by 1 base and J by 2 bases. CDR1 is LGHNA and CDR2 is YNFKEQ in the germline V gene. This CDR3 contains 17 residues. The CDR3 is CASSQVMAGGPYNEQFF. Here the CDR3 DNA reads TGTGCCAGCAGCCAAGTAATGGCGGGGGGGCCCTACAATGAGCAGTTCTTC.

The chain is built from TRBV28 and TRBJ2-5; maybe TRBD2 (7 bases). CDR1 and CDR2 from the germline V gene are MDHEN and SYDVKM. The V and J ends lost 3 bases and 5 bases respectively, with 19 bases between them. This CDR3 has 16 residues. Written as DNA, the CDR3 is TGTGCCAGCAGTTTTCAGGGAGGGGGACGTTGGGAGACCCAGTACTTC. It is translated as CASSFQGGGRWETQYF. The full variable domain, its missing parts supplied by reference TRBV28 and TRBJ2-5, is DVKVTQSSRYLVKRTGEKVFLECVQDMDHENMFWYRQDPGLGLRLIYFSYDVKMKEKGDIPEGYSVSREKKERFSLILESASTNQTSMYLCASSFQGGGRWETQYFGPGTRLLVL.

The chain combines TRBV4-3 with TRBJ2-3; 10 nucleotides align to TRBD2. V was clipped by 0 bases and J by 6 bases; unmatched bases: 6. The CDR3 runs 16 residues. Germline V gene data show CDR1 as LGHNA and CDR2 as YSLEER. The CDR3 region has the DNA TGCGCCAGCAGCCAAGATCGCGATAGCGGGAGGGATACGCAGTATTTT. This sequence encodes CASSQDRDSGRDTQYF.

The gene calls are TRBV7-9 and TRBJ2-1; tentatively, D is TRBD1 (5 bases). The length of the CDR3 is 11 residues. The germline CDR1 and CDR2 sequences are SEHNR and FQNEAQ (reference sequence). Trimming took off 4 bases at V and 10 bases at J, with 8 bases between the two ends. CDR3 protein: CASSSRQEQFF. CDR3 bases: TGTGCCAGCAGCTCGAGACAGGAGCAGTTCTTC.

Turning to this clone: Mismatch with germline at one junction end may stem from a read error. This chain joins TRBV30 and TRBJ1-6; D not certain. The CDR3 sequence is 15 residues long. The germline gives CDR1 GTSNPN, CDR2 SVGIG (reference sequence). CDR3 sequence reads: CAGSKTNSYNSHLHF. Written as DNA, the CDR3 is TGTGCCGGGAGTAAGACAAACTCCTATAATTCACACCTCCACTTT.

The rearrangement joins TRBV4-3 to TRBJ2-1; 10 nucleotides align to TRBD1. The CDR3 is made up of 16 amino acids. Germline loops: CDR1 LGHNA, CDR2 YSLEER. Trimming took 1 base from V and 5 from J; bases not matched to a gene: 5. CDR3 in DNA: TGCGCCAGCAGCCAAGCGACGACAGGGGGCGACAATGAGCAGTTCTTC. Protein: CASSQATTGGDNEQFF.

CDR3 coding DNA: TGTGCCAGCAGTTTAACTGTCTCCTACGAGCAGTACTTC. This codes for CASSLTVSYEQYF. The gene calls are TRBV27 and TRBJ2-7, with D unclear. The CDR3 is 13 residues long. V was cut by 2 bases and J by 0 bases, with 5 bases left in between. CDR1 is MNHEY, CDR2 SMNVEV, per germline (reference sequence).